This TCR beta chain was sequenced in a study of CD8 T cells in Susac syndrome. TCR beta was sequenced from blood CD8+ and CD4+ T cells. About this clonotype itself: Its antigen remains unknown.

Study findings and constraints: The number of individuals included in the study's TCR sequencing and HLA analysis was acknowledged as relatively small.

Between the trimmed V and J ends, which lost 3 bases and 4 bases, there was a span of 17 bases. The CDR3 runs 17 residues. Germline CDR1 and CDR2: SGDLS and YYNGEE. Random hexamers primed reverse transcription of 0.5 to 1 ug RNA. The method of amplification for TCR beta CDR3 was immunoSEQ multiplex PCR, covering 54 Vbeta and 13 Jbeta. TCRdb independently ran MiXCR on the immunoSEQ multiplex PCR reads; one entry per CDR3 protein. The table has around 200,000 distinct CDR3 sequences, about 90% seen once; the top ten hold roughly 0.13%. This chain uses TRBV9 with TRBJ2-6; D is uncertain. Sequenced material: CD8+ T cells from PBMCs. The clonotype comes from a human donor with multiple sclerosis. The CDR3 nucleotides are TGTGCCAGCAGCGGCCCGGGCGCTTTTTCGGGGGCCAACGTCCTGACTTTC. As protein: CASSGPGAFSGANVLTF.